Shown below are 31 T cell receptor beta chains from a single sample sequenced in a study of type 1 and type 2 diabetes patients. The PCR template was genomic DNA. A primer set of 30 forward and 13 reverse primers amplified the CDR3. TCRdb redid the calling of the multiplex PCR reads with MiXCR, one entry per CDR3 protein. The sample has about 290,000 distinct CDR3 sequences; roughly 48% are singletons. The specimen was peripheral blood mononuclear cells (PBMCs). Receptors originate from a man aged 18 to 29 with type 2 diabetes.

This clonotype was counted between two and nine times. This sequence joins TRBV11-2 and TRBJ2-1; TRBD1 aligns across 7 bases. The V gene's germline CDR1 is SGHAT and CDR2 FQNNGV. The CDR3 extends over 14 amino acids. Unmatched junction bases numbered 4, after V lost 2 bases and J lost 6 bases. CDR3 DNA sequence: TGTGCCAGCAGCTTAATGACAGGGACCAATGAGCAGTTCTTC. Its translation: CASSLMTGTNEQFF.

The rearrangement links TRBV19 to TRBJ2-1; D ambiguous. The J call may not be correct, given that the DNA end is closer to TRBJ2-7. The CDR3 extends over 8 amino acids. Germline CDR1 LNHDA, CDR2 SQIVND (reference sequence). CDR3 in amino acids: CGIWEQYF. Written as DNA, the CDR3 is TGTGGGATTTGGGAGCAGTACTTC.

On this clonotype itself: Here the CDR3 omits its conserved ending phenylalanine or tryptophan, so a read error is the likely source. The V call is TRBV30, the J call TRBJ2-3, with 7 bases lining up with TRBD2. V was pared by 2 bases and J by 0 bases, with 17 bases of the junction left unmatched. Germline CDR1 reads GTSNPN; CDR2 reads SVGIG (reference sequence). This CDR3 spans 19 amino acids. In nucleotides, the CDR3 is TGTGCCTGGAGTACCCAAATACCGGGACTACCTTTCAGCACAGATACGCAGTATCTT. As protein: CAWSTQIPGLPFSTDTQYL.

The V call is TRBV4-1, the J call TRBJ2-1; D is possibly TRBD2 (6 bases). Germline assignment: CDR1 MGHRA and CDR2 YSYEKL. The CDR3 runs 16 residues. V was trimmed by 0 bases and J by 6 bases, leaving 15 bases between them. The CDR3 nucleotides read TGCGCCAGCAGCCAAGATCGGGCGGGACGTGGCAATGAGCAGTTCTTC. The encoded protein is CASSQDRAGRGNEQFF.

The V call is TRBV7-3, the J call TRBJ2-3; D gene unclear. Looked up from germline, CDR1 is SGHTA and CDR2 is FQGTGA. This CDR3 is built from 14 residues. With 6 bases removed from V and 1 base from J, the gap between germline ends came to 11 bases. CDR3 DNA: TGTGCCAGCAGTGAATTCGGCCGCACAGATACGCAGTATTTT. It yields the protein CASSEFGRTDTQYF.

The V and J genes are TRBV6-4 and TRBJ2-5, with a possible D match to TRBD2 (5 bases). Germline V CDR1 and CDR2: MRHNA, SNTAGT. This CDR3 is 13 amino acids long. V was cut by 8 bases and J by 5 bases, with 15 bases left in between. As DNA, the CDR3 is TGTGCCAGCGCCGCAAACGAGCGGGAGACCCAGTACTTC. Translating gives CASAANERETQYF.

The genes are TRBV19 and TRBJ1-4, with 7 bases identical to TRBD1. The CDR3 consists of 14 residues. From germline, CDR1 is LNHDA and CDR2 SQIVND (reference sequence). The V and J ends lost 5 bases and 4 bases, in that order; junction bases with no gene match: 4. As DNA, the CDR3 is TGTGCCAGTAGTCGGGGACAGAATAATGAAAAACTGTTTTTT. Translating it yields CASSRGQNNEKLFF.

The sample holds one count of this clonotype. The chain is built from TRBV10-3 and TRBJ2-3, with D maybe TRBD1 (6 bases). Germline loops: CDR1 ENHRY, CDR2 SYGVKD. The CDR3 covers 14 residues. Trimming pared 8 bases from V and 3 bases from J, leaving 15 bases between. The CDR3 loop is CAIRGGSSTDTQYF. CDR3 sequence (DNA): TGTGCCATCCGAGGGGGTAGCAGTACAGATACGCAGTATTTT.

This clonotype has ten or more counts. The chain uses TRBV7-2 and TRBJ2-7; D perhaps matches TRBD1 (6 bases). CDR1 and CDR2 from the germline V gene are SGHTA and FQGNSA. This CDR3 is built from 15 residues. Trimming pared 1 base from V and 3 bases from J, leaving 13 bases between. CDR3 in DNA: TGTGCCAGCAGCTTAGTGGGCCAGGGGTACTACGAGCAGTACTTC. Translation gives CASSLVGQGYYEQYF.

This sequence joins TRBV19 and TRBJ2-5; D not resolved. This CDR3 region has 14 residues. The ends were cut back, 4 bases at V and 4 bases at J, with 13 bases in the middle. The V gene's germline CDR1 is LNHDA and CDR2 SQIVND (reference sequence). For the CDR3, the DNA is TGTGCCAGTAGTACGGCAGTTCCAAGAGAGACCCAGTACTTC. Its protein product is CASSTAVPRETQYF.

The chain has TRBV12-3 or TRBV12-4 and TRBJ2-5; D is possibly TRBD2 (6 bases). The DNA matches TRBJ2-7 better at its end, which makes the J call doubtful. The CDR3 loop spans 16 amino acids. The CDR3 reads CASSLGGGNEAYEQYF. In nucleotides, the CDR3 is TGTGCCAGCAGTTTGGGCGGAGGGAACGAGGCCTACGAGCAGTACTTC.

This chain connects TRBV19 to TRBJ2-1, with D unclear. The germline V gene has CDR1 LNHDA and CDR2 SQIVND (reference sequence). Trimming took off 9 bases at V and 5 bases at J, with 17 bases between the two ends. The CDR3 sequence is 14 residues long. Written as DNA, the CDR3 is TGTGCCAGCCGCCTGAGCGTCACGGACAATGAGCAGTTCTTC. Translated: CASRLSVTDNEQFF.

V usage is TRBV20-1 and J usage is TRBJ2-3; 10 bases fit TRBD2. CDR1 and CDR2 (germline): DFQATT, SNEGSKA (reference sequence). V lost 6 bases to trimming and J lost 5 bases; unmatched junction nucleotides: 23. The CDR3 loop spans 19 amino acids. CDR3: CSAPINGMASGRALDTQYF. CDR3 sequence (DNA): TGCAGTGCCCCAATCAATGGGATGGCGAGCGGGAGGGCTCTAGATACGCAGTATTTT.

This clonotype has just a few counts. The gene calls are TRBV12-3 or TRBV12-4 and TRBJ2-7; D may be TRBD1 (6 bases). V was trimmed by 5 bases and J by 4 bases, leaving 12 bases between them. This CDR3 comprises 13 residues. Here the CDR3 reads CASSPRTVYEQYF. CDR3 DNA: TGTGCCAGCAGTCCCCGGACAGTATACGAGCAGTACTTC.

This chain joins TRBV4-3 and TRBJ2-3, with D tentatively TRBD1 or TRBD2 (5 bases each). Germline-derived CDR1 and CDR2 are LGHNA and YSLEER. Trimming pared 4 bases from V and 7 bases from J, leaving 21 bases between. There are 16 residues in the CDR3. The CDR3 protein is CASSPERGALGNTQYF. The CDR3 coding sequence is TGCGCCAGCAGCCCCGAGAGGGGAGCGCTAGGGAATACGCAGTATTTT.

J is TRBJ1-5 and V is TRBV19, with TRBD1 matching 7 bases. With V trimmed by 6 bases and J by 7 bases, 9 bases remained unmatched. This CDR3 spans 14 amino acids. Germline CDR1 is LNHDA and CDR2 is SQIVND (reference sequence). CDR3 residues: CASSPRDREQPQHF. CDR3 sequence (DNA): TGTGCCAGTAGCCCCCGGGACAGAGAACAGCCCCAGCATTTT.

The chain is built from TRBV4-2 and TRBJ2-2; 10 positions agree with TRBD2. Unmatched junction bases numbered 4, after V lost 0 bases and J lost 6 bases. In germline, CDR1 is LGHNA, CDR2 YNFKEQ. The CDR3 length is 16 residues. The CDR3 DNA is TGTGCCAGCAGCCAAGAAGTAGCGGGAGGCGCCGGGGAGCTGTTTTTT. Translated: CASSQEVAGGAGELFF.

The genes are TRBV5-1 and TRBJ1-2; 9 bases match TRBD1. Unmatched junction bases numbered 5, after V lost 4 bases and J lost 4 bases. This CDR3 has 14 residues. Germline assignment: CDR1 SGHRS and CDR2 YFSETQ. The CDR3 nucleotides are TGCGCCAGCAGCGCGGGACAGGGAATCTATGGCTACACCTTC. Translating it yields CASSAGQGIYGYTF.

In regard to this clonotype: A read error may be the cause here, since a much bigger clone is one base away. The chain is built from TRBV7-2 and TRBJ2-5; D is ambiguous. The CDR3 runs 11 residues. V was trimmed by 7 bases and J by 0 bases, leaving 3 bases between them. Germline CDR1 and CDR2: SGHTA and FQGNSA. For the CDR3, the DNA is TGTGCCAGCACGCACCAAGAGACCCAGTACTTC. It yields the protein CASTHQETQYF. Drawing the rest from reference TRBV7-2 and TRBJ2-5, the complete variable domain is GAGVSQSPSNKVTEKGKDVELRCDPISGHTALYWYRQSLGQGLEFLIYFQGNSAPDKSGLPSDRFSAERTGGSVSTLTIQRTQQEDSAVYLCASTHQETQYFGPGTRLLVL.

The J gene is TRBJ2-7, the V gene TRBV7-8; possibly TRBD2 for D (5 bases). CDR1 is SGHVS, CDR2 FQNEAQ, per germline. The germline V and J ends were trimmed by 1 base and 3 bases, with 7 bases remaining between them. This CDR3 has 13 amino acids. The CDR3 loop reads CASSLVEVYEQYF. The CDR3 nucleotides are TGTGCCAGCAGCTTAGTGGAGGTCTACGAGCAGTACTTC.

The genes are TRBV6-5 and TRBJ2-3; 8 nucleotides align to TRBD2. Germline lookup yields CDR1 MNHEY and CDR2 SVGAGI. The CDR3 spans 15 residues. Unmatched junction bases numbered 11, after V lost 8 bases and J lost 4 bases. CDR3 nucleotides: TGTGCCAGCGGTCGATCGGGAGGGCAGGCAGATACGCAGTATTTT. Encoded protein: CASGRSGGQADTQYF.

The chain combines TRBV7-2 with TRBJ2-1; D is ambiguous. Germline V gene lookup returns CDR1 SGHTA and CDR2 FQGNSA. V shed 5 bases and J shed 1 base, with 15 bases lying between them. CDR3 size: 16 residues. The CDR3 protein is CASSKGAQFSYNEQFF. The CDR3 coding sequence is TGTGCCAGCAGCAAAGGCGCACAGTTTTCCTACAATGAGCAGTTCTTC.

On this clonotype: An end of the junction differs from the germline gene, which may be a read error. This chain uses TRBV10-1 with TRBJ2-7; D possibly corresponds to TRBD2 (6 bases). The V gene's germline CDR1 is WNHNN and CDR2 SYGVQD (reference sequence). The CDR3 runs 16 residues. The DNA of the CDR3 is TGTGTTAGCAGTTACGTGGGGCGGGATCGTTCCTACGAGCAGTACTTC. Its translation is CVSSYVGRDRSYEQYF.

The rearrangement joins TRBV6-6 to TRBJ2-2; 9 nucleotides line up with TRBD1. V dropped 0 bases and J dropped 6; count of bases not matched to a gene: 8. This CDR3 contains 17 residues. CDR1 and CDR2 from the germline V gene are MNHNY and SVGAGI (reference sequence). CDR3 bases: TGTGCCAGCAGTTACTCTCAAGGGACAGGGCGAGCCGGGGAGCTGTTTTTT. As protein: CASSYSQGTGRAGELFF.

The chain is built from TRBV2 and TRBJ2-3; D unresolved. Germline loops: CDR1 SNHLY, CDR2 FYNNEI. The V gene lost 0 bases and the J gene lost 4 bases, with 5 bases spanning the gap. The CDR3 loop spans 13 amino acids. CDR3 sequence (DNA): TGTGCCAGCAGTGAAGCGTTTTCAGATACGCAGTATTTT. This codes for CASSEAFSDTQYF.

The rearrangement uses TRBV20-1 and TRBJ2-5, with D unclear. CDR3 length equals 15 residues. Germline loops: CDR1 DFQATT, CDR2 SNEGSKA (reference sequence). Trimming pared 6 bases from V and 2 bases from J, leaving 19 bases between. The CDR3 loop is CSAKLSSKSQETQYF. Written as DNA, the CDR3 is TGCAGTGCAAAACTATCGTCTAAAAGTCAAGAGACCCAGTACTTC.

As concerns this clonotype: A read error may produce the germline difference seen at one junction end. The chain recombines TRBV13 with TRBJ2-6; 11 nucleotides align to TRBD1. This CDR3 has 18 residues. Per germline, CDR1 PRHDT and CDR2 FYEKMQ (reference sequence). DNA of the CDR3: TGCGCCAGCAGCCAGGAAGGACAGGGGGCGGCTGGGGCCAACGTCCTGACTTTC. This encodes CASSQEGQGAAGANVLTF.

The chain carries TRBV12-3 or TRBV12-4 and TRBJ1-2; 8 bases line up with TRBD1. V dropped 6 bases and J dropped 13; count of bases not matched to a gene: 10. The CDR3 has 12 amino acids. The CDR3 nucleotides read TGTGCCAGCAGCAACCAAGACAGGGGAACCACCTTC. The encoded protein is CASSNQDRGTTF.

Many counts were recorded for this clonotype. The chain is built from TRBV14 and TRBJ1-2; 9 bases agree with TRBD1. V gave up 5 bases and J gave up 4 bases; unmatched junction bases: 8. The CDR3 runs 15 residues. CDR1 SGHDN and CDR2 FVKESK come from the germline V gene. CDR3 nucleotide sequence: TGTGCCAGCAGCATAGAACCGGGACAGGGCTATGGCTACACCTTC. It is translated as CASSIEPGQGYGYTF.

This clonotype was detected only once. The chain couples TRBV19 to TRBJ2-3; 10 bases align to TRBD2. This CDR3 spans 16 amino acids. Germline CDR1 and CDR2: LNHDA and SQIVND (reference sequence). J lost 0 bases, V lost 4 bases, and 4 bases had no gene match. DNA of the CDR3: TGTGCCAGTAGTAGCCTAGCGGGAGAGAGCACAGATACGCAGTATTTT. As protein: CASSSLAGESTDTQYF.

With respect to this clonotype: A junction end diverges from the germline sequence, so it may reflect a read error. The rearrangement uses TRBV2 and TRBJ2-3, with 12 bases fitting TRBD2. CDR1 and CDR2 from the germline V gene are SNHLY and FYNNEI. This CDR3 has 16 amino acids. The CDR3 loop reads CASKGLGLAGTDTRYF. CDR3 coding DNA: TGTGCCAGCAAGGGGCTGGGACTAGCGGGCACAGATACGCGGTATTTT.